The source of this T cell receptor (beta chain) is a study of shared clonotypes between healthy human individuals. TCRdb keeps only in-frame clones here, not all; method: immunoSEQ multiplex PCR. The sample has about 2.4 million clones; under 95% are singletons. Germline assignment: CDR1 SGHTA and CDR2 FQGNSA. The ends were cut back, 1 base at V and 3 bases at J, with 16 bases in the middle. CDR3 length: 16 residues. The J gene is TRBJ2-7, the V gene TRBV7-2, with D hard to call. This clonotype was sampled from a man between 18 and 35 years old in good health. Some clones in this sample may be carry-over from other donors' samples. Sequenced material: naive CD4+ T cells from PBMCs. The subset: CD45RA+ positively selected. In DNA form, the CDR3 reads TGTGCCAGCAGCTTAGTTTCAGGTAACCGACTCTACGAGCAGTACTTC. It encodes CASSLVSGNRLYEQYF.